Each of the 26 T cell receptor beta chains below was sequenced from the same sample in a study of T cell repertoires in cytomegalovirus infection. Using its own MiXCR run on the reads, TCRdb lists one record per CDR3 protein. The table records some 450,000 distinct CDR3 sequences, 31% of them present only once. The specimen was PBMCs. Receptors were obtained from a human donor in good health (CMV status not recorded). Some clones in this sample may be carry-over from other donors' samples.

V gene TRBV27 combines with J gene TRBJ1-1, with D perhaps TRBD1 (6 bases). Deletions cut 5 bases from V and 5 bases from J, with 15 bases between. The CDR3 is 14 amino acids. From germline, CDR1 is MNHEY and CDR2 SMNVEV (reference sequence). The CDR3 is CASSPYREGTEAFF. CDR3 sequence (DNA): TGTGCCAGCAGTCCTTACAGGGAAGGGACTGAAGCTTTCTTT.

In DNA form, the CDR3 reads TGTGCCAGCAGCTTAGAGTTCGGCGGGGGGGCCAGGGAGACCCAGTACTTC. Its translation is CASSLEFGGGARETQYF. The chain links TRBV7-2 to TRBJ2-5; 9 nucleotides agree with TRBD2. CDR1 SGHTA and CDR2 FQGNSA come from the germline V gene. The CDR3 is made up of 17 amino acids. With 1 base clipped from V and 5 bases from J, the junction kept 11 bases outside the gene matches.

This chain connects TRBV12-3 or TRBV12-4 to TRBJ2-5; 10 nucleotides agree with TRBD1. Unmatched junction bases numbered 8, after V lost 6 bases and J lost 4 bases. The CDR3 runs 15 residues. The CDR3 loop reads CASRAGTGVGETQYF. The CDR3 nucleotides read TGTGCCAGCAGGGCCGGGACAGGGGTAGGAGAGACCCAGTACTTC.

This chain links TRBV5-4 with TRBJ2-2; 9 positions match TRBD2. The CDR3 length is 16 residues. Germline V gene data show CDR1 as SGHNT and CDR2 as YYREEE (reference sequence). V gave up 4 bases and J gave up 0 bases; unmatched junction bases: 4. In DNA form, the CDR3 reads TGTGCCAGCAGCCAGGGGACTAGCCCGAACACCGGGGAGCTGTTTTTT. Protein: CASSQGTSPNTGELFF. The full variable domain, completed using reference TRBV5-4 and TRBJ2-2, is ETGVTQSPTHLIKTRGQQVTLRCSSQSGHNTVSWYQQALGQGPQFIFQYYREEENGRGNFPPRFSGLQFPNYSSELNVNALELDDSALYLCASSQGTSPNTGELFFGEGSRLTVL.

The chain combines TRBV7-2 with TRBJ1-6; 9 nucleotides match TRBD1. Germline V gene sequence: CDR1 SGHTA, CDR2 FQGNSA. The CDR3 spans 15 residues. After removal of 5 bases from V and 8 bases from J, the junction contained 7 bases not matched to a gene. The CDR3 DNA sequence: TGTGCCAGCAGCGGAAGGACAGGGGTTTATTCACCCCTCCACTTT. It specifies CASSGRTGVYSPLHF.

The rearrangement joins TRBV6-2 or TRBV6-3 to TRBJ2-3, with 8 bases identical to TRBD2. CDR1 is MNHEY, CDR2 SVGEGT, per germline. The J segment lost 4 bases and the V segment lost 5 bases, leaving 11 bases of the junction unmatched. The CDR3 is 16 amino acids. Here the CDR3 DNA reads TGTGCCAGCAGTCCAAAGACTAGCGCGGTTTCAGATACGCAGTATTTT. Translation: CASSPKTSAVSDTQYF.

The J gene is TRBJ1-2, the V gene TRBV12-3 or TRBV12-4, with 7 bases lining up with TRBD1. This CDR3 has 14 residues. V was clipped by 5 bases and J by 7 bases; unmatched bases: 10. The CDR3 spells CASSPRTGPCGYTF. CDR3 DNA sequence: TGTGCCAGCAGTCCCCGGACAGGTCCTTGTGGCTACACCTTC.

This chain links TRBV6-4 with TRBJ2-1, with D unclear. The V end was cut by 3 bases, the J end by 9 bases, with 12 bases between. Germline CDR1 is MRHNA and CDR2 is SNTAGT. The CDR3 sequence is 13 residues long. Written as DNA, the CDR3 is TGTGCCAGCAGTGATTATCCGGGCGGTGAGCAGTTCTTC. This sequence encodes CASSDYPGGEQFF.

This chain uses TRBV6-5 with TRBJ2-7; 12 nucleotides match TRBD1. The CDR3 contains 14 residues. V trimming: 6 bases; J trimming: 7 bases; junction bases outside the gene matches: 7. The V gene's germline CDR1 is MNHEY and CDR2 SVGAGI. DNA of the CDR3: TGTGCCAGCAGCCCCGGGACAGGGGGCTGGGAGCAGTACTTC. It codes for CASSPGTGGWEQYF.

This clonotype was found many times. The rearrangement uses TRBV7-2 and TRBJ2-1, with no clear D. The ends were cut back, 5 bases at V and 4 bases at J, with 9 bases in the middle. Germline V gene lookup returns CDR1 SGHTA and CDR2 FQGNSA. This CDR3 comprises 13 residues. CDR3 sequence: CASSPTPYNEQFF. The CDR3 nucleotides read TGTGCCAGCAGCCCAACTCCTTACAATGAGCAGTTCTTC.

In its sample, this clonotype was seen a few times. V is TRBV5-5 and J is TRBJ2-1, with 8 bases matching TRBD1. The length of the CDR3 is 15 residues. Germline V gene data show CDR1 as SGHKS and CDR2 as YYEKEE (reference sequence). V gave up 5 bases and J gave up 7 bases; unmatched junction bases: 11. CDR3 protein: CASRSPGGALNEQFF. CDR3 in DNA: TGTGCCAGCAGAAGCCCAGGGGGCGCTTTGAATGAGCAGTTCTTC.

This clonotype was seen a few times. The rearrangement uses TRBV5-5 and TRBJ1-6; weak D call: TRBD1 (5 bases). Germline V gene data show CDR1 as SGHKS and CDR2 as YYEKEE (reference sequence). The CDR3 length is 15 residues. Trimming took 5 bases from V and 9 from J, leaving 18 bases between them. The CDR3 reads CASSSSPGEPSPLHF. DNA of the CDR3: TGTGCCAGCAGTTCCTCGCCGGGGGAGCCTTCACCCCTCCACTTT.

J is TRBJ2-2 and V is TRBV5-6; 8 bases map to TRBD2. V shed 3 bases, J shed 6 bases, and the junction held 13 bases outside the gene matches. This CDR3 has 17 amino acids. From germline, CDR1 is SGHDT and CDR2 YYEEEE. CDR3 coding DNA: TGTGCCAGCAGCTCCTTAGGGATTTCGGGAGGGCCCGGGGAGCTGTTTTTT. It encodes CASSSLGISGGPGELFF. Supplemented by reference TRBV5-6 and TRBJ2-2, the full variable domain reads DAGVTQSPTHLIKTRGQQVTLRCSPKSGHDTVSWYQQALGQGPQFIFQYYEEEERQRGNFPDRFSGHQFPNYSSELNVNALLLGDSALYLCASSSLGISGGPGELFFGEGSRLTVL.

A remark on this clonotype: This may arise from a read error, as a much more abundant clone is one base away. The CDR3 bases are TGTGCCAGCAGCCCTCACAGGGGGAGCAATCAGCCCCAGCCTTTT. Amino acids: CASSPHRGSNQPQPF. This chain joins TRBV12-3 or TRBV12-4 and TRBJ1-5; 8 bases are shared with TRBD1. CDR3 length: 15 amino acids.

This clonotype has just a few counts. The CDR3 loop is CASSDLPTDTQYF. For the CDR3, the DNA is TGTGCCAGCAGTGACCTACCCACAGATACGCAGTATTTT. V usage is TRBV25-1 and J usage is TRBJ2-3; D not resolved. Deletions cut 3 bases from V and 2 bases from J, with 6 bases between. The length of the CDR3 is 13 residues. The germline gives CDR1 MGHDK, CDR2 SYGVNS.

This rearrangement joins TRBV6-2 or TRBV6-3 to TRBJ1-1; D is undetermined. The V end was cut by 5 bases, the J end by 0 bases, with 7 bases between. Germline V gives CDR1 MNHEY, CDR2 SVGEGT. The length of the CDR3 is 13 residues. CDR3 in amino acids: CASSGVLNTEAFF. CDR3 nucleotide sequence: TGTGCCAGCAGTGGGGTACTGAACACTGAAGCTTTCTTT.

This clonotype was counted a few times. The CDR3 nucleotides are TGTGCCAGCAGTTTTATTAATCAGCCCCAGCATTTT. This sequence encodes CASSFINQPQHF. The rearrangement uses TRBV27 and TRBJ1-5; D gene ambiguous. V lost 3 bases and J lost 4, with 4 bases in between. CDR1 and CDR2 from the germline V gene are MNHEY and SMNVEV (reference sequence). The CDR3 is 12 residues long.

This clonotype was found a few times. The chain employs TRBV5-6 and TRBJ1-2; D gene unclear. CDR3 length: 14 amino acids. Per germline, CDR1 SGHDT and CDR2 YYEEEE. V was cut by 3 bases and J by 7 bases, with 16 bases left in between. CDR3 loop: CASSYDGAMIGYTF. In DNA form, the CDR3 reads TGTGCCAGCAGCTACGACGGAGCAATGATTGGCTACACCTTC.

This clonotype has more than one count but fewer than ten. The CDR3 loop is CASSPGGPHGNQPQHF. The DNA of the CDR3 is TGTGCCAGCAGCCCCGGAGGACCCCATGGCAATCAGCCCCAGCATTTT. The chain employs TRBV7-2 and TRBJ1-5, with D uncertain. The CDR3 is made up of 16 amino acids. Trimming stripped 5 bases from V and 2 bases from J, with 16 bases between. The germline CDR1 and CDR2 sequences are SGHTA and FQGNSA.

The chain couples TRBV11-2 to TRBJ2-7; maybe TRBD2 (6 bases). CDR1 and CDR2 from the germline V gene are SGHAT and FQNNGV. V was trimmed by 4 bases and J by 8 bases, leaving 21 bases between them. This CDR3 is 15 amino acids long. CDR3 residues: CASSSGLQSSDKQYF. The DNA for the CDR3 is TGTGCCAGCAGCTCGGGACTGCAGAGCTCCGACAAGCAGTACTTC.

Points on this clonotype: Compared with germline, one end of the junction differs, possibly owing to a read error. V is TRBV12-3 or TRBV12-4 and J is TRBJ1-2; D is ambiguous. The CDR3 contains 13 residues. This CDR3 reads CARSYSAGYGYTF. In nucleotides, the CDR3 is TGTGCCCGCAGTTACTCGGCAGGCTATGGCTACACCTTC.

This clonotype was counted a few times. Given a much more abundant clone one base away, this may be a read error. The gene calls are TRBV6-5 and TRBJ1-2; the D is unclear. The CDR3 has 13 amino acids. The ends were cut back, 2 bases at V and 9 bases at J, with 13 bases in the middle. The germline gives CDR1 MNHEY, CDR2 SVGAGI. The CDR3 nucleotides read TGTGCCAGCAGTTACATGGGAAATCATTGCTACACCTTC. The encoded protein is CASSYMGNHCYTF.

J is TRBJ1-1 and V is TRBV4-3; a possible D gene is TRBD1 (6 bases). The V gene's germline CDR1 is LGHNA and CDR2 YSLEER. Trimming removed 1 base at V and 3 bases at J, with 9 bases between. This CDR3 contains 14 residues. In DNA form, the CDR3 reads TGCGCCAGCAGCCAAGCGGGGGCGCACACTGAAGCTTTCTTT. It encodes CASSQAGAHTEAFF.

The V and J genes are TRBV6-2 or TRBV6-3 and TRBJ2-7, with D tentatively TRBD1 (6 bases). The germline V gene encodes CDR1 MNHEY and CDR2 SVGEGT. The CDR3 runs 16 residues. V lost 0 bases and J 3 bases, leaving 15 bases between the germline ends. CDR3 loop: CASSYSRRAGDYEQYF. CDR3 DNA sequence: TGTGCCAGCAGTTACTCGAGACGCGCAGGGGACTACGAGCAGTACTTC.

This clonotype was observed a handful of times. The V gene is TRBV10-3, the J gene TRBJ2-3, with TRBD2 identical over 7 bases. The trim removed 2 bases at V and 6 bases at J, leaving 2 bases unmatched. The CDR3 covers 13 residues. Germline V CDR1 and CDR2: ENHRY, SYGVKD. Written as DNA, the CDR3 is TGTGCCATCAGTGAGCGGGGGGTGGATACGCAGTATTTT. This codes for CAISERGVDTQYF.

On this clonotype itself: A read error is possible here, since a much larger clone lies one base away. The CDR3 end shows no conserved phenylalanine or tryptophan, and so a read error is likely. The rearrangement joins TRBV7-6 to TRBJ2-3; 8 positions agree with TRBD2. The V and J ends lost 2 bases and 2 bases, in that order; junction bases with no gene match: 9. Germline CDR1 and CDR2: SGHVS and FNYEAQ. The CDR3 has 17 amino acids. CDR3 sequence reads: CASSLRVRGGYTDTQYL. In DNA form, the CDR3 reads TGTGCCAGCAGCTTAAGAGTACGGGGGGGATACACAGATACGCAGTATTTG.